This TCR beta chain appears in the sequencing data of a study of Graves' ophthalmopathy and Graves' hyperthyroidism. Moderate-to-severe activity, CAS at least 3, NOSPECS at least 4 and duration under 3 months characterized donors with ophthalmopathy. Certain patients, namely those with other autoimmune diseases, uncontrolled infections, pregnancy or lactation, were excluded. General observations from the study: Blood also carried most expanded thyroid clonotypes exceeding 0.001 frequency.

Ten or more counts support this clonotype. Its antigen remains unidentified. The ends were cut back, 8 bases at V and 8 bases at J, with 15 bases in the middle. The CDR3 totals 12 residues. Germline V gives CDR1 MNHEY, CDR2 SMNVEV (reference sequence). Amplification of the TCR beta CDR3 regions used RNA transcripts (as template). Second-round multiplex PCR came after first-round RT-PCR with HTBI primers. In TCRdb, the multiplex PCR reads were re-called with MiXCR into one record per CDR3 protein. This sample has 450,000 or so distinct CDR3 sequences, with approximately 15% found just once. Sequenced: blood. The genes are TRBV27 and TRBJ1-2; perhaps TRBD1 as D (6 bases). This clonotype was sampled from a woman under 40 with Graves' ophthalmopathy. Here the CDR3 DNA reads TGTGCCAGCGGACTTACAGGGTACGGCTACACCTTC. As protein: CASGLTGYGYTF.